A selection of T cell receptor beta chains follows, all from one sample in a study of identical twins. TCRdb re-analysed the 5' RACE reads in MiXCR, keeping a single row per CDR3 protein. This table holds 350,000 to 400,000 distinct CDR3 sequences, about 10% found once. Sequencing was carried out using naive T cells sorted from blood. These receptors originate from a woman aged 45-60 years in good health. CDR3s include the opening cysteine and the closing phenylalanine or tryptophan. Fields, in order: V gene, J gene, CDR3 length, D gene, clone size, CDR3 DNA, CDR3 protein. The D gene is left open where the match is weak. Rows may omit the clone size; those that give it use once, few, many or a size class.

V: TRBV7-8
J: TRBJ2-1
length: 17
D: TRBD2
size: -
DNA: TGTGCCAGCAGCTTACCATCGGGACTAGCGGGAGCCGGCGAGCAGTTCTTC
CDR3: CASSLPSGLAGAGEQFF

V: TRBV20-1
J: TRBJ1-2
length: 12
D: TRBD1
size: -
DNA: TGCAGTGCCCAAGACAGGGAGTATGGCTACACCTTC
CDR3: CSAQDREYGYTF

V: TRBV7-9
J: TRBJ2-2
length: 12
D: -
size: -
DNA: TGTGCCAGCAGCCCGGACTACAGGGAGCTGTTTTTT
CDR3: CASSPDYRELFF

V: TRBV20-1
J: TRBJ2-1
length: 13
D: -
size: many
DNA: TGCAGTGCCCCGCGGCTCTCCTACAATGAGCAGTTCTTC
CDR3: CSAPRLSYNEQFF

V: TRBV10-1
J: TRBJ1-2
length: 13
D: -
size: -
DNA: TGCGCCAGCAGTGCGCGACCGGACTATGGCTACACCTTC
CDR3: CASSARPDYGYTF

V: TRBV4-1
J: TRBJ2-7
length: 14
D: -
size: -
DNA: TGCGCCAGCAGCCCCCTGGGGGCAGCCTACGAGCAGTACTTC
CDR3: CASSPLGAAYEQYF

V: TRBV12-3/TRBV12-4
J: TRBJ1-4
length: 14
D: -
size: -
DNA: TGTGCCAGCGGCCTTCGCGGGCGAGATGAAAAACTGTTTTTT
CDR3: CASGLRGRDEKLFF

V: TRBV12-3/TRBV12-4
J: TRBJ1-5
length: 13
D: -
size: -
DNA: TGTGCCAGCAGTTCCAGGGGAGAACAGCCCCAGCATTTT
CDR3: CASSSRGEQPQHF

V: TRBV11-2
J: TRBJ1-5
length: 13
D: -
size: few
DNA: TGTGCCAGCAGCTTACTGACAAATCAGCCCCAGCATTTT
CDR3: CASSLLTNQPQHF

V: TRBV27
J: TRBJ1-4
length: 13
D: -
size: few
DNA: TGTGCCAGCAGTCCGCGGAATAATGAAAAACTGTTTTTT
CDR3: CASSPRNNEKLFF

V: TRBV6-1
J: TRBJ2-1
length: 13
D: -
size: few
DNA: TGTGCCAGCAGTGAAAACGTCGGCTTACGGCAGTTCTTC
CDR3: CASSENVGLRQFF

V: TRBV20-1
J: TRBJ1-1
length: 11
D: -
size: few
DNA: TGCAGTGCTAGAGATTGGGAAATGGCTTTCTTT
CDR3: CSARDWEMAFF

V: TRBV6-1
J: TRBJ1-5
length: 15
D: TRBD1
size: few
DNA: TGTGCCAGTCAAGTAACAGGGGGCCGCAATCAGCCCCAGCATTTT
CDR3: CASQVTGGRNQPQHF

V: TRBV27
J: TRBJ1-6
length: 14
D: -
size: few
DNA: TGTGCCAGCAGATACGGTGGGGGCATTTCACCCCTCCACTTT
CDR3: CASRYGGGISPLHF

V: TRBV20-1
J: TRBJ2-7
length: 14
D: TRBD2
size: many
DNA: TGCAGTGCTAGCAGGGGACTAGCGGGAGTCGAGCAGTACTTC
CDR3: CSASRGLAGVEQYF

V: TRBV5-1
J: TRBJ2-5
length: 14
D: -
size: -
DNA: TGCGCCAGCAGCTTGGTGGGGATGTCGGAGACCCAGTACTTC
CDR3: CASSLVGMSETQYF

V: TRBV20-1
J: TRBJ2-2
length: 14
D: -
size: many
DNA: TGCAGTGCTAGCCGGGGAGTGGACACCGGGGAGCTGTTTTTT
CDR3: CSASRGVDTGELFF

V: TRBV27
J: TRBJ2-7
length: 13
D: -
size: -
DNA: TGTGCCAGCAGTATCCCGGACGGGTACGAGCAGTACTTC
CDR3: CASSIPDGYEQYF

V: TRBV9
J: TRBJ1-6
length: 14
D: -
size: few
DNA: TGTGCCAGCAGCCCCGGGACGCGTAATTCACCCCTCCACTTT
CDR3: CASSPGTRNSPLHF

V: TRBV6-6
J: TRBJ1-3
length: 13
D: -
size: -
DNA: TGTGCCAGCAGTCCGACCGACGGAAACACCATATATTTT
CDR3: CASSPTDGNTIYF

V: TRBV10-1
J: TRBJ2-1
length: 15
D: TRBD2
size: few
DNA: TGCGCCAGCAGTGATGTAGCGGGAGGGCCCCATGAGCAGTTCTTC
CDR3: CASSDVAGGPHEQFF

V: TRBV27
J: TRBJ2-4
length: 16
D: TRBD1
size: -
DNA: TGTGCCAGCAGTCCCATAACCGGGACAGGGAGTTCTCGGCTGTACTTC
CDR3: CASSPITGTGSSRLYF

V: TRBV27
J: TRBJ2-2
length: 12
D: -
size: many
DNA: TGTGCCAGCAGTTTCTATCGCGGGGAGCTGTTTTTT
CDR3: CASSFYRGELFF

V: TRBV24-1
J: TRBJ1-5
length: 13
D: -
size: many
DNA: TGTGCCACCAGTGGTTATAGCAATCAGCCCCAGCATTTT
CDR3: CATSGYSNQPQHF

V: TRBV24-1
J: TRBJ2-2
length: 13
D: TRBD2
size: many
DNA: TGTGCCACCGGGAGGGATGGCACCGGGGAGCTGTTTTTT
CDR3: CATGRDGTGELFF

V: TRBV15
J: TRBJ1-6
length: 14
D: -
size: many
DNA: TGTGCCACCAGCAGAGTCAGTTATAATTCACCCCTCCACTTT
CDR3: CATSRVSYNSPLHF